The next 10 T cell receptor beta chains were all read from a single sample in a study of T-cell reconstitution after alpha-beta-depleted transplantation in children. Researchers prepared the TCRbeta library using unique molecular identifiers, the study reports. TCRdb re-derived calls from the PCR reads in MiXCR, one entry per CDR3 protein. The sample has roughly 670,000 distinct CDR3 sequences, around 13% seen once; the top ten hold approximately 0.8%. The sequencing here drew on PBMCs, taken before TCRalphabeta/CD19-depleted stem cell transplant. These receptor sequences come from a girl aged 2 to 10 with congenital amegakaryocytic thrombocytopenia, due to receive a stem cell transplant.

This sequence joins TRBV10-2 and TRBJ2-5; 7 positions match TRBD1. The CDR3 contains 16 residues. The germline V gene encodes CDR1 WSHSY and CDR2 SAAADI. The junction had 7 bases not matched to a gene; V was cut back by 3 bases and J by 0 bases. CDR3 DNA sequence: TGCGCCAGCAGTGAATCCGGGACAGCCTACCAAGAGACCCAGTACTTC. The encoded protein is CASSESGTAYQETQYF.

V is TRBV12-3 or TRBV12-4 and J is TRBJ1-5; TRBD1 aligns across 11 bases. V dropped 5 bases and J dropped 5; count of bases not matched to a gene: 2. CDR3 size: 14 residues. DNA for the CDR3: TGTGCCAGCAGTGGACAGGGGGCTGATCAGCCCCAGCATTTT. Amino acids: CASSGQGADQPQHF.

The sample holds many counts of this clonotype. V usage is TRBV5-6 and J usage is TRBJ2-7; TRBD1 matches 10 bases. The J segment lost 5 bases and the V segment lost 4 bases, leaving 12 bases of the junction unmatched. The germline V gene has CDR1 SGHDT and CDR2 YYEEEE. The CDR3 spans 16 residues. In DNA form, the CDR3 reads TGTGCCAGCAGCCCGGAGACAGGGGGCAAGGTCAACGAGCAGTACTTC. Protein product: CASSPETGGKVNEQYF. Drawing the rest from reference TRBV5-6 and TRBJ2-7, the complete variable domain is DAGVTQSPTHLIKTRGQQVTLRCSPKSGHDTVSWYQQALGQGPQFIFQYYEEEERQRGNFPDRFSGHQFPNYSSELNVNALLLGDSALYLCASSPETGGKVNEQYFGPGTRLTVT.

There are a few counts of this clonotype. The chain uses TRBV5-1 and TRBJ2-7, with 10 bases aligning to TRBD1. V shed 4 bases and J 4 bases; nucleotides not matched to a gene: 8. CDR3 length: 15 residues. The germline CDR1 and CDR2 sequences are SGHRS and YFSETQ. CDR3 DNA sequence: TGCGCCAGCAGCACCCAGCCGGGACAGGGGTACGAGCAGTACTTC. Its translation is CASSTQPGQGYEQYF. The full variable domain, rest sourced from reference TRBV5-1 and TRBJ2-7, is KAGVTQTPRYLIKTRGQQVTLSCSPISGHRSVSWYQQTPGQGLQFLFEYFSETQRNKGNFPGRFSGRQFSNSRSEMNVSTLELGDSALYLCASSTQPGQGYEQYFGPGTRLTVT.

This clonotype was recorded many times. The rearrangement joins TRBV12-3 or TRBV12-4 to TRBJ2-5; TRBD1 matches 7 bases. CDR3 size: 14 residues. The trim removed 5 bases at V and 2 bases at J, leaving 5 bases unmatched. As DNA, the CDR3 is TGTGCCAGCAGTCCAGGACAGGAACAAGAGACCCAGTACTTC. Its translation is CASSPGQEQETQYF.

To note about this clonotype: Possible read error: a much larger clone is one base away. The J gene is TRBJ2-7, the V gene TRBV20-1, with D unresolved. Germline CDR1 and CDR2: DFQATT and SNEGSKA (reference sequence). The CDR3 is 12 amino acids. This chain's CDR3 is CRARDGAYEQYF. CDR3 DNA: TGCCGTGCTAGAGATGGAGCTTACGAGCAGTACTTC.

In this sample, this clonotype turned up many times. The chain couples TRBV5-1 to TRBJ2-1; 10 nucleotides line up with TRBD2. Germline V gives CDR1 SGHRS, CDR2 YFSETQ. The CDR3 totals 15 residues. V was clipped by 2 bases and J by 8 bases; unmatched bases: 7. CDR3 DNA: TGCGCCAGCAGCTTAACTAGCGGGGTCAGCGATGAGCAGTTCTTC. Encoded protein: CASSLTSGVSDEQFF. The variable domain in full, with the rest retrieved from reference TRBV5-1 and TRBJ2-1, is KAGVTQTPRYLIKTRGQQVTLSCSPISGHRSVSWYQQTPGQGLQFLFEYFSETQRNKGNFPGRFSGRQFSNSRSEMNVSTLELGDSALYLCASSLTSGVSDEQFFGPGTRLTVL.

This clonotype was counted at least ten times. The V and J genes are TRBV20-1 and TRBJ1-6; no definite D call. CDR1 is DFQATT, CDR2 SNEGSKA, per germline (reference sequence). The CDR3 contains 13 residues. Trimming pared 1 base from V and 10 bases from J, leaving 11 bases between. The CDR3 loop reads CSARGPLGSPLHF. The CDR3 DNA reads as TGCAGTGCTAGAGGGCCCCTCGGATCACCCCTCCACTTT.

CDR3 bases: TGCGCCAGCAGCTGGGGACTAGCGAGTGCAGTTACGCAGTATTTT. This encodes CASSWGLASAVTQYF. The chain recombines TRBV5-1 with TRBJ2-3; 10 bases align to TRBD2. In germline, CDR1 is SGHRS, CDR2 YFSETQ. Trimming removed 3 bases from V and 8 bases from J; junction bases left unmatched: 9. The CDR3 runs 15 residues.

This clonotype occurred many times. This chain joins TRBV20-1 and TRBJ1-5; D may be TRBD1 (6 bases). V was cut by 4 bases and J by 4 bases, with 11 bases left in between. Per the germline V gene, CDR1 is DFQATT and CDR2 is SNEGSKA (reference sequence). CDR3 length: 13 residues. The CDR3: CSANRGENQPQHF. The CDR3, as DNA: TGCAGTGCTAATAGGGGGGAAAATCAGCCCCAGCATTTT.